This passage covers 27 T cell receptor beta chains from one sample sequenced in a study of blood T cells in healthy people across ages. With a J-beta primer mix and a sample-barcoded 5' primer, a second PCR ran roughly 6 to 11 cycles. Each CDR3 protein gets one entry after TCRdb re-called the 5' RACE reads with MiXCR. The data show hundreds of thousands of distinct CDR3 sequences, roughly 49% seen once. The specimen sequenced was blood. These TCRs come from a woman aged 55-69 years in good health.

The chain links TRBV7-8 to TRBJ1-2, with a possible D match to TRBD1 (6 bases). The CDR3 totals 15 residues. The ends were cut back, 2 bases at V and 6 bases at J, with 16 bases in the middle. Germline CDR1 and CDR2: SGHVS and FQNEAQ. This CDR3 reads CASSLRGPSPDGYTF. CDR3 nucleotides: TGTGCCAGCAGCTTACGGGGGCCTAGCCCGGATGGCTACACCTTC.

The chain employs TRBV20-1 and TRBJ1-4; TRBD1 matches 7 bases. Germline CDR1 and CDR2: DFQATT and SNEGSKA (reference sequence). The V gene end was trimmed by 2 bases and the J gene end by 8 bases; junction bases not matched to a gene: 5. This CDR3 spans 13 amino acids. In nucleotides, the CDR3 is TGCAGTGCTAGACGGACAGGCGAGGAAAAACTGTTTTTT. This sequence encodes CSARRTGEEKLFF.

This clonotype was counted only a few times. The rearrangement joins TRBV28 to TRBJ2-7, with D uncertain. The germline gives CDR1 MDHEN, CDR2 SYDVKM. V was pared by 5 bases and J by 0 bases, with 17 bases between. CDR3 length: 16 residues. The CDR3 DNA follows: TGTGCCAGCAGTCCCCTCTTGGGTACAGCCTCCTACGAGCAGTACTTC. This codes for CASSPLLGTASYEQYF.

This chain connects TRBV29-1 to TRBJ2-5; a possible D gene is TRBD2 (5 bases). The CDR3 covers 15 residues. V gave up 2 bases and J gave up 5 bases, with 18 bases separating them. Per germline, CDR1 SQVTM and CDR2 ANQGSEA. CDR3 nucleotides: TGCAGCGTTGAATACGTACGGGGTTCGTGGGAGACCCAGTACTTC. It translates to CSVEYVRGSWETQYF.

This clonotype appeared a few times. The chain links TRBV20-1 to TRBJ1-4, with 7 bases aligning to TRBD1. Germline V CDR1 and CDR2: DFQATT, SNEGSKA (reference sequence). The CDR3 has 14 residues. V was pared by 5 bases and J by 6 bases, with 9 bases of the junction left unmatched. The CDR3 loop is CSADPRGGDEKLFF. For the CDR3, the DNA is TGCAGTGCTGATCCCAGGGGGGGGGATGAAAAACTGTTTTTT.

Regarding this clonotype: This may be a read error, as it is one base from a much larger clone. V usage is TRBV29-1 and J usage is TRBJ2-1; no clear D gene. The CDR3 contains 12 residues. Deletions cut 8 bases from V and 9 bases from J, with 17 bases between. CDR1 is SQVTM and CDR2 is ANQGSEA in the germline V gene. The CDR3 DNA is TGCAGCATTGGCATTGGGGTCGGTGAGCAGTTCTTC. It is translated as CSIGIGVGEQFF.

This clonotype occurred many times. The CDR3 region is CASSRGVGEAFF. The CDR3 bases are TGTGCCAGCAGCCGGGGGGTGGGTGAAGCTTTCTTT. The chain carries TRBV7-2 and TRBJ1-1, with a weak D call TRBD1 (5 bases). V lost 5 bases, J lost 7 bases, and 11 bases lay in between. Germline loops: CDR1 SGHTA, CDR2 FQGNSA. The CDR3 spans 12 residues. Together with reference TRBV7-2 and TRBJ1-1, the CDR3 gives the full variable domain: GAGVSQSPSNKVTEKGKDVELRCDPISGHTALYWYRQSLGQGLEFLIYFQGNSAPDKSGLPSDRFSAERTGGSVSTLTIQRTQQEDSAVYLCASSRGVGEAFFGQGTRLTVV.

The chain couples TRBV9 to TRBJ1-4, with a possible D match to TRBD1 (5 bases). The germline V gene encodes CDR1 SGDLS and CDR2 YYNGEE. The V and J ends lost 3 bases and 0 bases respectively, with 12 bases between them. There are 16 residues in the CDR3. DNA for the CDR3: TGTGCCAGCAGCGCCGGGACCGCGGCAACTAATGAAAAACTGTTTTTT. It specifies CASSAGTAATNEKLFF. Full variable domain (rest looked up from reference TRBV9 and TRBJ1-4): DSGVTQTPKHLITATGQRVTLRCSPRSGDLSVYWYQQSLDQGLQFLIQYYNGEERAKGNILERFSAQQFPDLHSELNLSSLELGDSALYFCASSAGTAATNEKLFFGSGTQLSVL.

The rearrangement links TRBV7-3 to TRBJ2-7, with 12 bases lining up with TRBD2. V was pared by 3 bases and J by 6 bases, with 15 bases of the junction left unmatched. The CDR3 has 18 amino acids. The germline gives CDR1 SGHTA, CDR2 FQGTGA. The CDR3 loop is CASSLASSGRVGFGEQYF. Here the CDR3 DNA reads TGTGCCAGCAGCTTGGCCTCTAGCGGGAGGGTGGGATTCGGCGAGCAGTACTTC.

To note about this clonotype: Just one base apart from a much larger clone, this may be a read error. The chain joins TRBV7-2 to TRBJ2-3; 8 nucleotides align to TRBD1. Germline values: CDR1 SGHTA, CDR2 FQGNSA. This CDR3 comprises 16 residues. The CDR3 DNA is TGTGCCGGCAGCGACTATCTGGACAGGGGCACAGATACGCAGTATTTT. This translates into CAGSDYLDRGTDTQYF.

This clonotype was counted a few times. The V call is TRBV20-1, the J call TRBJ1-2, with D perhaps matching TRBD1 (5 bases). Germline V CDR1 and CDR2: DFQATT, SNEGSKA (reference sequence). The length of the CDR3 is 13 residues. Trimming removed 2 bases at V and 8 bases at J, with 15 bases between. The CDR3 bases are TGCAGTGCTAGACCTCCGGGGCTGGGGGGCTACACCTTC. This codes for CSARPPGLGGYTF.

CDR3 bases: TGTGCCACCAGAACAGGCTCAGGGGGTAATTCACCCCTCCACTTT. The encoded protein is CATRTGSGGNSPLHF. V is TRBV15 and J is TRBJ1-6; 7 bases are shared with TRBD1. Per the germline V gene, CDR1 is LNHNV and CDR2 is YYDKDF (reference sequence). The V gene end was trimmed by 6 bases and the J gene end by 6 bases; junction bases not matched to a gene: 8. This CDR3 is 15 amino acids long.

This chain connects TRBV7-6 to TRBJ2-1, with 13 bases matching TRBD2. CDR3 size: 18 residues. Looked up from germline, CDR1 is SGHVS and CDR2 is FNYEAQ. J lost 10 bases, V lost 0 bases, and 12 bases had no gene match. The CDR3 region has the DNA TGTGCCAGCAGCTTAGCACCGGCCGGACTAGCGGGAGTTGAGGAGCAGTTCTTC. Encoded protein: CASSLAPAGLAGVEEQFF. Combining the CDR3 with reference TRBV7-6 and TRBJ2-1 gives the whole variable domain GAGVSQSPRYKVTKRGQDVALRCDPISGHVSLYWYRQALGQGPEFLTYFNYEAQQDKSGLPNDRFSAERPEGSISTLTIQRTEQRDSAMYRCASSLAPAGLAGVEEQFFGPGTRLTVL.

In this sample, this clonotype turned up a few times. The rearrangement links TRBV15 to TRBJ2-1; D is undetermined. The V gene's germline CDR1 is LNHNV and CDR2 YYDKDF (reference sequence). V was pared by 1 base and J by 2 bases, with 9 bases between. There are 15 residues in the CDR3. In DNA, the CDR3 is TGTGCCACCAGCAGAGGTCCAGCAACCTACAATGAGCAGTTCTTC. This codes for CATSRGPATYNEQFF.

J is TRBJ1-6 and V is TRBV7-9; 9 bases fit TRBD1. The CDR3 has 15 residues. From germline, CDR1 is SEHNR and CDR2 FQNEAQ (reference sequence). The J segment lost 8 bases and the V segment lost 5 bases, leaving 7 bases of the junction unmatched. The CDR3 region is CASSELDRGDSPLHF. The CDR3 DNA reads TGTGCCAGCAGCGAACTGGACAGGGGAGATTCACCCCTCCACTTT.

The V gene is TRBV5-1, the J gene TRBJ2-1; TRBD1 matches 8 bases. The length of the CDR3 is 14 residues. The V segment lost 0 bases and the J segment 5 bases; nucleotides outside the gene matches: 1. Looked up from germline, CDR1 is SGHRS and CDR2 is YFSETQ. This CDR3 is CASSLDRGNNEQFF. The CDR3 bases are TGCGCCAGCAGCTTGGACAGGGGGAACAATGAGCAGTTCTTC.

The rearrangement uses TRBV20-1 and TRBJ1-2; D not resolved. The CDR3 has 16 residues. Trimming took 2 bases from V and 0 from J, leaving 16 bases between them. The germline V gene encodes CDR1 DFQATT and CDR2 SNEGSKA (reference sequence). Here the CDR3 DNA reads TGCAGTGCTAGATCCCACCGCCGAACCCCTAACTATGGCTACACCTTC. It yields the protein CSARSHRRTPNYGYTF.

This chain uses TRBV20-1 with TRBJ2-7, with a tentative D call TRBD2 (6 bases). The CDR3 contains 14 residues. Germline CDR1 and CDR2: DFQATT and SNEGSKA (reference sequence). V gave up 6 bases and J gave up 2 bases, with 17 bases separating them. The CDR3 DNA reads TGCAGTGCCGTCGGACTATCGGGAACCTACGAGCAGTACTTC. Its translation: CSAVGLSGTYEQYF.

The V gene is TRBV20-1, the J gene TRBJ2-5, with a tentative D call TRBD1 (5 bases). Germline CDR1 is DFQATT and CDR2 is SNEGSKA (reference sequence). CDR3 size: 14 residues. V was pared by 5 bases and J by 3 bases, with 16 bases between. In DNA, the CDR3 is TGCAGTGCTCCTCCATGGGGCACGGAAGAGACCCAGTACTTC. It yields the protein CSAPPWGTEETQYF.

The CDR3 loop reads CASRQGVGSGPRTDTQYF. Written as DNA, the CDR3 is TGTGCCAGCAGACAGGGGGTCGGAAGCGGTCCTCGCACAGATACGCAGTATTTT. V and J are TRBV6-2 or TRBV6-3 and TRBJ2-3, with TRBD1 identical over 8 bases. Germline loops: CDR1 MNHEY, CDR2 SVGEGT. V dropped 6 bases and J dropped 1; count of bases not matched to a gene: 15. The CDR3 loop spans 18 amino acids.

This clonotype showed up just a few times. The chain carries TRBV29-1 and TRBJ2-5; the match to TRBD2 covers 7 bases. CDR3 length: 12 amino acids. V dropped 3 bases and J dropped 4; count of bases not matched to a gene: 2. Germline CDR1 and CDR2: SQVTM and ANQGSEA. The CDR3 region is CSVESSGETQYF. Written as DNA, the CDR3 is TGCAGCGTTGAGTCTAGCGGAGAGACCCAGTACTTC.

This chain links TRBV5-1 with TRBJ2-7, with 15 positions matching TRBD2. V dropped 2 bases and J dropped 7; count of bases not matched to a gene: 7. CDR1 SGHRS and CDR2 YFSETQ come from the germline V gene. The CDR3 contains 16 residues. DNA of the CDR3: TGCGCCAGCAGCTTAGGACTAGCGGGAGGGCCGGGAGAGCAGTACTTC. Translating gives CASSLGLAGGPGEQYF.

As to this clonotype: One junction end disagrees with the germline gene, perhaps due to a read error. This chain links TRBV29-1 with TRBJ1-2; D may be TRBD1 (5 bases). CDR1 and CDR2 from the germline V gene are SQVTM and ANQGSEA. This CDR3 contains 12 residues. CDR3 sequence reads: CSVEWWGYGYTF. CDR3 bases: TGCAGCGTTGAGTGGTGGGGGTATGGCTACACCTTT.

The CDR3 bases are TGTGCCATCAACCAGGACCGAGATCAGCCCCAGCATTTT. Translating it yields CAINQDRDQPQHF. The chain joins TRBV10-3 to TRBJ1-5; D is uncertain. Trimming removed 7 bases from V and 5 bases from J, with 12 bases in between. The germline V gene has CDR1 ENHRY and CDR2 SYGVKD. The CDR3 totals 13 residues.

The CDR3 region is CASRGADLQNQPQHF. The CDR3 nucleotides are TGTGCCAGCAGGGGCGCAGACCTCCAGAATCAGCCCCAGCATTTT. This chain links TRBV28 with TRBJ1-5; D is undetermined. V gave up 6 bases and J gave up 4 bases, with 16 bases separating them. Germline CDR1 reads MDHEN; CDR2 reads SYDVKM. The CDR3 length is 15 residues.

The chain recombines TRBV10-3 with TRBJ1-2; D unresolved. There are 16 residues in the CDR3. Trimming pared 0 bases from V and 7 bases from J, leaving 18 bases between. The germline CDR1 and CDR2 sequences are ENHRY and SYGVKD. CDR3 DNA: TGTGCCATCAGTGAGTCGACGAAATTCGGGTCGGCTGGCTACACCTTC. It yields the protein CAISESTKFGSAGYTF.

The chain's CDR3 is CASSHKIAKNIQYF. The CDR3 DNA reads TGTGCCAGCAGCCATAAGATAGCCAAAAACATTCAGTACTTC. V gene TRBV3-1 combines with J gene TRBJ2-4, with D hard to call. The germline V and J ends were trimmed by 3 bases and 0 bases, with 6 bases remaining between them. The CDR3 consists of 14 residues. CDR1 and CDR2 (germline): LGHDT, YNNKEL (reference sequence).